The 5 T cell receptor beta chains below all came from one sample that was sequenced in a study of cytomegalovirus exposure and HLA in healthy donors. Only in-frame clones appear in the TCRdb table, and some are missing; sequencing was by immunoSEQ multiplex PCR. Among some 170,000 clones listed, approximately 80% were seen once. The sample was PBMCs. All receptors derive from a young man in good health and CMV-seropositive.

J is TRBJ2-7 and V is TRBV4-3, with TRBD1 matching 9 bases. Germline V gene sequence: CDR1 LGHNA, CDR2 YSLEER. The length of the CDR3 is 16 residues. V lost 1 base and J lost 4; bases outside the gene matches: 8. The CDR3 is CASSQGDRTGVYEQYF. As DNA, the CDR3 is TGCGCCAGCAGCCAAGGTGACAGGACAGGGGTGTACGAGCAGTACTTC.

This clone was counted ten times or more. The chain uses TRBV4-1 and TRBJ2-6, with D possibly TRBD2 on 8 matching bases. Trimming cost V 7 bases and J 0 bases, with 22 bases left between them. The germline gives CDR1 MGHRA, CDR2 YSYEKL. This CDR3 region has 19 residues. The chain's CDR3 is CASTTPGGGLRSGANVLTF. CDR3 DNA sequence: TGCGCCAGCACCACCCCGGGAGGGGGCCTCCGCTCTGGGGCCAACGTCCTGACTTTC.

In this sample, this clone turned up once. The DNA of the CDR3 is TGCGCCAGCAGCCAGACTCGGGGGGCAGATACGCAGTATTTT. It is translated as CASSQTRGADTQYF. This chain uses TRBV4-3 with TRBJ2-3; 7 bases are shared with TRBD2. The junction had 4 bases not matched to a gene; V was cut back by 3 bases and J by 4 bases. Germline CDR1 reads LGHNA; CDR2 reads YSLEER. This CDR3 contains 14 residues.

V is TRBV6-5 and J is TRBJ1-4, with a possible D match to TRBD1 (5 bases). CDR1 MNHEY and CDR2 SVGAGI come from the germline V gene. With 6 bases removed from V and 5 bases from J, the gap between germline ends came to 16 bases. CDR3 length: 15 residues. This chain's CDR3 is CASSTNGGENEKLFF. CDR3 nucleotide sequence: TGTGCCAGCAGCACCAACGGGGGAGAGAATGAAAAACTGTTTTTT.

The chain is built from TRBV18 and TRBJ2-1; D possibly corresponds to TRBD1 (6 bases). Germline V gene sequence: CDR1 KGHSH, CDR2 LQKENI. V shed 0 bases and J shed 0 bases, with 12 bases lying between them. CDR3 length: 17 amino acids. In DNA, the CDR3 is TGTGCCAGCTCACCACCGCCGGGACACCGCTCCTACAATGAGCAGTTCTTC. This translates into CASSPPPGHRSYNEQFF.